Following are 11 T cell receptor beta chains from one sample sequenced in a study of neurological immune-mediated disorders (dated by TCRdb to about 2019). Libraries were made using 5' RACE. Sequencing instrument: Illumina HiSeq 2500. TCRdb applied fastp at Q25 and MiXCR to the public reads, then kept only in-frame beta chains. Rows matching on CDR3 protein sequence are summarized as one entry with the most common DNA and genes. This sample holds about 66,000 distinct CDR3 sequences; almost 3.5% were observed only once. Together, the top ten hold about 3.5% of the sample. What was sequenced was PBMCs. The source of these receptors is a middle-aged man with multiple sclerosis.

This clonotype was observed at least ten times. CDR3: CSAIGRSYGYTF. CDR3 nucleotide sequence: TGCAGCGCGATCGGACGGTCCTATGGCTACACCTTC. The chain uses TRBV29-1 and TRBJ1-2; no firm D call. Germline V gives CDR1 SQVTM, CDR2 ANQGSEA. Deletions cut 7 bases from V and 4 bases from J, with 13 bases between. The CDR3 covers 12 residues.

Many counts were recorded for this clonotype. This chain connects TRBV4-1 to TRBJ1-1, with a weak D call TRBD1 (5 bases). The V gene lost 4 bases and the J gene lost 0 bases, with 27 bases spanning the gap. Germline V lookup: CDR1 MGHRA, CDR2 YSYEKL. The CDR3 has 20 residues. The CDR3 reads CASSRKIPQVSGVLNTEAFF. In DNA form, the CDR3 reads TGCGCCAGCAGCCGGAAGATCCCACAGGTTTCAGGAGTCCTGAACACTGAAGCTTTCTTT.

At least ten counts were recorded for this clonotype. This chain uses TRBV29-1 with TRBJ2-7; TRBD1 is a possible D gene (6 bases). The CDR3 has 15 amino acids. The ends were cut back, 3 bases at V and 0 bases at J, with 15 bases in the middle. The germline gives CDR1 SQVTM, CDR2 ANQGSEA. CDR3 loop: CSVDAAGTNSYEQYF. The CDR3 DNA follows: TGCAGCGTTGACGCTGCAGGGACAAACTCCTACGAGCAGTACTTC.

This clonotype was counted ten times or more. CDR3 nucleotide sequence: TGCGCCAGCAGCTGGGGGGACGGACCTACCGGGGAGCTGTTTTTT. Translated: CASSWGDGPTGELFF. The genes are TRBV5-1 and TRBJ2-2; weak D call: TRBD2 (6 bases). From germline, CDR1 is SGHRS and CDR2 YFSETQ. V shed 3 bases and J shed 5 bases, with 14 bases lying between them. The CDR3 runs 15 residues.

The sample holds many counts of this clonotype. The chain has TRBV11-2 and TRBJ1-2; D uncertain. The germline CDR1 and CDR2 sequences are SGHAT and FQNNGV. The CDR3 covers 14 residues. With 6 bases removed from V and 7 bases from J, the gap between germline ends came to 18 bases. The CDR3 loop is CASSRGPDVGGYTF. The CDR3 region has the DNA TGTGCCAGCAGTCGAGGGCCTGACGTGGGTGGCTACACCTTC.

This clonotype was counted many times. The chain links TRBV11-1 to TRBJ2-2; 10 nucleotides agree with TRBD2. This CDR3 has 15 residues. Germline-derived CDR1 and CDR2 are SGHAT and FQDESV (reference sequence). Trimming took 5 bases from V and 6 from J; bases not matched to a gene: 6. The DNA for the CDR3 is TGTGCCAGCAGCAACCTAGCGGGAGCTCCCGGGGAGCTGTTTTTT. Protein product: CASSNLAGAPGELFF.

This clonotype was seen ten or more times. The chain couples TRBV3-1 to TRBJ1-1, with 8 bases matching TRBD1. CDR3 length: 14 residues. V lost 3 bases, J lost 5 bases, and 5 bases stayed unmatched. The germline V gene has CDR1 LGHDT and CDR2 YNNKEL (reference sequence). Here the CDR3 reads CASSHVQGETEAFF. The CDR3 DNA follows: TGTGCCAGCAGCCATGTACAGGGGGAGACTGAAGCTTTCTTT.

V gene TRBV7-3 combines with J gene TRBJ2-7; TRBD2 is a possible D gene (5 bases). Trimming took 3 bases from V and 2 from J, leaving 11 bases between them. From germline, CDR1 is SGHTA and CDR2 FQGTGA. The CDR3 is 14 amino acids. CDR3 loop: CASSFRAGPYEQYF. The CDR3 DNA is TGTGCCAGCAGCTTTCGGGCGGGTCCCTACGAGCAGTACTTC.

This clonotype has a count of ten or more. V is TRBV20-1 and J is TRBJ2-7, with TRBD2 matching 13 bases. Trimming cost V 3 bases and J 3 bases; bases outside gene matches: 2. Per the germline V gene, CDR1 is DFQATT and CDR2 is SNEGSKA (reference sequence). The CDR3 runs to 14 residues. The CDR3 here is CSASTSGRVYEQYF. The CDR3 coding sequence is TGCAGTGCTAGCACTAGCGGGAGGGTCTACGAGCAGTACTTC.

This clonotype was recorded at least ten times. The chain combines TRBV5-1 with TRBJ1-1; D not certain. CDR3 length: 16 amino acids. V gave up 0 bases and J gave up 0 bases, with 12 bases separating them. The V gene's germline CDR1 is SGHRS and CDR2 YFSETQ. This CDR3 is CASSLDENGMNTEAFF. CDR3 coding DNA: TGCGCCAGCAGCTTGGATGAGAACGGGATGAACACTGAAGCTTTCTTT.

This clonotype showed up many times. CDR3 bases: TGTGCCAGTAGCACGACAGGGGATTCGACAGATACGCAGTATTTT. Translating it yields CASSTTGDSTDTQYF. This rearrangement joins TRBV19 to TRBJ2-3; 8 bases line up with TRBD1. Germline CDR1 is LNHDA and CDR2 is SQIVND (reference sequence). CDR3 length: 15 amino acids. The V gene end was trimmed by 6 bases and the J gene end by 3 bases; junction bases not matched to a gene: 8.